A selection of T cell receptor beta chains follows, all from one sample in a study of cytomegalovirus exposure and HLA in healthy donors. The repertoire was sequenced with immunoSEQ multiplex PCR; TCRdb's copy has only in-frame clones and lacks some. The sample lists 150,000 to 200,000 clones, approximately 80% occurring once. Sequencing used PBMCs. Receptors were obtained from a woman aged 45-65 years in good health and CMV-seronegative. The CDR3 runs from the conserved cysteine through the conserved F or W. Each record gives: D gene, clone size, J gene, V gene, CDR3 DNA, CDR3 protein. The D gene is left open where the match is weak. A row's size may be missing; if present it is once, few, many or a size class.

D gene: NA; clone size: NA; J gene: TRBJ2-5; V gene: TRBV11-2; CDR3 DNA: TGTGCCAGCAGCCCAGAGCATGGGCTCGGAGAGACCCAGTACTTC; CDR3 protein: CASSPEHGLGETQYF
D gene: TRBD1; clone size: once; J gene: TRBJ2-3; V gene: TRBV19; CDR3 DNA: TGTGCCAGTAGTATGGGGGACAGGGGTACAGATACGCAGTATTTT; CDR3 protein: CASSMGDRGTDTQYF
D gene: TRBD2; clone size: few; J gene: TRBJ2-3; V gene: TRBV5-1; CDR3 DNA: TGCGCCACCGCGGGGGACGGGAGCTCAGATACGCAGTATTTT; CDR3 protein: CATAGDGSSDTQYF
D gene: NA; clone size: NA; J gene: TRBJ2-3; V gene: TRBV2; CDR3 DNA: TGTGCCAGCAGTGAGGGGAGTACAGATACGCAGTATTTT; CDR3 protein: CASSEGSTDTQYF
D gene: NA; clone size: NA; J gene: TRBJ1-5; V gene: TRBV28; CDR3 DNA: TGTGCCAGCAGTCCCCAGGGATTGGGCAATCAGCCCCAGCATTTT; CDR3 protein: CASSPQGLGNQPQHF
D gene: NA; clone size: NA; J gene: TRBJ1-2; V gene: TRBV15; CDR3 DNA: TGTGCCACCAGCAGAGGCCCGGGGGGGGATGGCTACACCTTC; CDR3 protein: CATSRGPGGDGYTF
D gene: TRBD1; clone size: NA; J gene: TRBJ1-2; V gene: TRBV27; CDR3 DNA: TGTGCCGCCATCCGTGGGGGACAGTACTTCTATGGCTACACCTTC; CDR3 protein: CAAIRGGQYFYGYTF
D gene: NA; clone size: NA; J gene: TRBJ1-5; V gene: TRBV27; CDR3 DNA: TGTGCCAGCCGGGTGAATAGCAATCAGCCCCAGCATTTT; CDR3 protein: CASRVNSNQPQHF
D gene: NA; clone size: NA; J gene: TRBJ1-5; V gene: TRBV2; CDR3 DNA: TGCGCCAGCAGTGGTGGGGGCAGAAGCAATCAGCCCCAGCATTTT; CDR3 protein: CASSGGGRSNQPQHF
D gene: NA; clone size: once; J gene: TRBJ1-1; V gene: TRBV10-2; CDR3 DNA: TGCGCCAGCAACCCTTACAGGGCCTCGAACACTGAAGCTTTCTTT; CDR3 protein: CASNPYRASNTEAFF
D gene: NA; clone size: NA; J gene: TRBJ2-3; V gene: TRBV15; CDR3 DNA: TGTGCCACCAGCAACCAACTGGATACGCAGTATTTT; CDR3 protein: CATSNQLDTQYF
D gene: NA; clone size: NA; J gene: TRBJ2-2; V gene: TRBV6-6; CDR3 DNA: TGTGCCAGCAGCTACAGAGCCCCGGGCACCGGGGAGCTGTTTTTT; CDR3 protein: CASSYRAPGTGELFF
D gene: NA; clone size: NA; J gene: TRBJ1-2; V gene: TRBV11-2; CDR3 DNA: TGTGCCAGCAGCTTAATTCGGGGGGCGGTTTATGGCTACACCTTC; CDR3 protein: CASSLIRGAVYGYTF
D gene: NA; clone size: NA; J gene: TRBJ2-3; V gene: TRBV6-5; CDR3 DNA: TGTGCCAGCAGCATCCCAGGGGCCGATACGCAGTATTTT; CDR3 protein: CASSIPGADTQYF
D gene: TRBD1; clone size: NA; J gene: TRBJ2-7; V gene: TRBV7-6; CDR3 DNA: TGTGCCAGCAGCTACGGGCAGGGGGAGTACTTC; CDR3 protein: CASSYGQGEYF
D gene: TRBD1; clone size: NA; J gene: TRBJ2-5; V gene: TRBV9; CDR3 DNA: TGTGCCAGCAGCGTTCGACAGGGCGAGACCCAGTACTTC; CDR3 protein: CASSVRQGETQYF
D gene: NA; clone size: few; J gene: TRBJ2-7; V gene: TRBV5-4; CDR3 DNA: TGTGCCAGCAGCTCCTGGGTAGCGGCACCCTACGAGCAGTACTTC; CDR3 protein: CASSSWVAAPYEQYF
D gene: TRBD1; clone size: NA; J gene: TRBJ1-5; V gene: TRBV6-6; CDR3 DNA: TGTGCCAGCAGTTACAGGGACAGGGGGGATCAGCCCCAGCATTTT; CDR3 protein: CASSYRDRGDQPQHF
D gene: TRBD1; clone size: NA; J gene: TRBJ1-2; V gene: TRBV2; CDR3 DNA: TGTGCCAGCAGTTTACGGACAGGGGGCGATGGCTACACCTTC; CDR3 protein: CASSLRTGGDGYTF
D gene: NA; clone size: NA; J gene: TRBJ1-2; V gene: TRBV29-1; CDR3 DNA: TGCAGCGGGGGGGAAGGGGCAAGGGGCTACACCTTC; CDR3 protein: CSGGEGARGYTF
D gene: NA; clone size: few; J gene: TRBJ2-5; V gene: TRBV14; CDR3 DNA: TGTGCCAGCAGCCAAGATAATTTCCTTGCGTGGGGCTTGGAGACCCAGTACTTC; CDR3 protein: CASSQDNFLAWGLETQYF
D gene: TRBD2; clone size: NA; J gene: TRBJ2-1; V gene: TRBV11-3; CDR3 DNA: TGTGCCAGCAGCTTAAGGGCGGGAGCATACAATGAGCAGTTCTTC; CDR3 protein: CASSLRAGAYNEQFF
D gene: TRBD2; clone size: NA; J gene: TRBJ2-7; V gene: TRBV6-1; CDR3 DNA: TGTGCCAGCATTAGAGCGGGGATCTACGAGCAGTACTTC; CDR3 protein: CASIRAGIYEQYF
D gene: NA; clone size: NA; J gene: TRBJ2-3; V gene: TRBV28; CDR3 DNA: TGTGCCAGCAGTTCAGGGACTCTTGTTACGCAGTATTTT; CDR3 protein: CASSSGTLVTQYF
D gene: TRBD2; clone size: NA; J gene: TRBJ2-3; V gene: TRBV4-2; CDR3 DNA: TGTGCCAGCAGGCCGGGGATAGCGGGGGGGCAGGGTACGCAGTATTTT; CDR3 protein: CASRPGIAGGQGTQYF
D gene: TRBD2; clone size: NA; J gene: TRBJ2-1; V gene: TRBV27; CDR3 DNA: TGTGCCAGCAGTGAACGACTAGCGGGCCCCTACAATGAGCAGTTCTTC; CDR3 protein: CASSERLAGPYNEQFF
D gene: NA; clone size: NA; J gene: TRBJ2-3; V gene: TRBV7-3; CDR3 DNA: TGTGCCAGCAGCTTAATCCAGGGGACAGATACGCAGTATTTT; CDR3 protein: CASSLIQGTDTQYF
D gene: NA; clone size: NA; J gene: TRBJ2-7; V gene: TRBV28; CDR3 DNA: TGTGCCAGCATCCGGGGTTTCGGGAACGAGCAGTACTTC; CDR3 protein: CASIRGFGNEQYF
D gene: TRBD2; clone size: NA; J gene: TRBJ2-7; V gene: TRBV6-5; CDR3 DNA: TGTGCCAGCAGATCCGGGACTAGCTTCCAGCAGTACTTC; CDR3 protein: CASRSGTSFQQYF
D gene: NA; clone size: NA; J gene: TRBJ1-2; V gene: TRBV5-6; CDR3 DNA: TGTGCCAGCAGCTCCAATTTACAAGTGCTCTTC; CDR3 protein: CASSSNLQVLF
D gene: NA; clone size: few; J gene: TRBJ1-5; V gene: TRBV10-3; CDR3 DNA: TGTGCCATCAGTGAGTCGACAGCATCTCAGCCCCAGCATTTT; CDR3 protein: CAISESTASQPQHF
D gene: TRBD2; clone size: NA; J gene: TRBJ2-2; V gene: TRBV5-6; CDR3 DNA: TGTGCCAGCAGTTCGCGGGGGGGCGCCGGGGAGCTGTTTTTT; CDR3 protein: CASSSRGGAGELFF
D gene: TRBD1; clone size: NA; J gene: TRBJ2-5; V gene: TRBV5-1; CDR3 DNA: TGCGCCAGCAGCCCTTCCGGGACAGGGGCGTCAGAGACCCAGTACTTC; CDR3 protein: CASSPSGTGASETQYF
D gene: TRBD2; clone size: NA; J gene: TRBJ2-5; V gene: TRBV6-5; CDR3 DNA: TGTGCCAGCAGTCTCAGCGGGGGGAGGGAGACCCAGTACTTC; CDR3 protein: CASSLSGGRETQYF
D gene: NA; clone size: NA; J gene: TRBJ1-3; V gene: TRBV9; CDR3 DNA: TGTGCCAGCAGCGTCAATACAGGGCAGTCTGGAAACACCATATATTTT; CDR3 protein: CASSVNTGQSGNTIYF
D gene: NA; clone size: NA; J gene: TRBJ2-1; V gene: TRBV9; CDR3 DNA: TGTGCCAGCAGCCTTTACAATGAGCAGTTCTTC; CDR3 protein: CASSLYNEQFF
D gene: TRBD2; clone size: NA; J gene: TRBJ2-1; V gene: TRBV20-1; CDR3 DNA: TGCAGTGCGGGACTAGCAGAGGAGCAGTTCTTC; CDR3 protein: CSAGLAEEQFF
D gene: NA; clone size: once; J gene: TRBJ1-2; V gene: TRBV9; CDR3 DNA: TGTGCCAGCAGCGTAGGGAGACAGGAACTGGGCTACACCTTC; CDR3 protein: CASSVGRQELGYTF
D gene: TRBD1; clone size: NA; J gene: TRBJ1-2; V gene: TRBV27; CDR3 DNA: TGTGCCAGCACCCCCAGGACAGGGGGTAGTAAGGGCTACACCTTC; CDR3 protein: CASTPRTGGSKGYTF
D gene: NA; clone size: few; J gene: TRBJ2-7; V gene: TRBV14; CDR3 DNA: TGTGCCAGCAGCCCGATCGGTGCAGGAATAACCTACGAGCAGTACTTC; CDR3 protein: CASSPIGAGITYEQYF
D gene: NA; clone size: NA; J gene: TRBJ2-3; V gene: TRBV9; CDR3 DNA: TGTGCCAGCAGCGTCCGCGTCACAGATACGCAGTATTTT; CDR3 protein: CASSVRVTDTQYF
D gene: NA; clone size: NA; J gene: TRBJ2-3; V gene: TRBV7-2; CDR3 DNA: TGTGCCAGCAGCTTAGACGGGACTGTGACAGATACGCAGTATTTT; CDR3 protein: CASSLDGTVTDTQYF
D gene: NA; clone size: few; J gene: TRBJ2-6; V gene: TRBV27; CDR3 DNA: TGTGCCAGCAGTTCCAGACAGCCTACTGGGGCCAACGTCCTGACTTTC; CDR3 protein: CASSSRQPTGANVLTF
D gene: TRBD1; clone size: NA; J gene: TRBJ1-3; V gene: TRBV4-1; CDR3 DNA: TGCGCCAGCAGCCAATTTGACAGGGCAACCTCTGGAAACACCATATATTTT; CDR3 protein: CASSQFDRATSGNTIYF
D gene: NA; clone size: NA; J gene: TRBJ2-3; V gene: TRBV7-8; CDR3 DNA: TGTGCCAGCAGCTTGGCAGGGCTGGAAGCAGATACGCAGTATTTT; CDR3 protein: CASSLAGLEADTQYF
D gene: NA; clone size: NA; J gene: TRBJ1-5; V gene: TRBV19; CDR3 DNA: TGTGCCAGTAGTATAAAGACCGGAGATCAGCCCCAGCATTTT; CDR3 protein: CASSIKTGDQPQHF
D gene: TRBD1; clone size: NA; J gene: TRBJ2-7; V gene: TRBV28; CDR3 DNA: TGTGCCAGCAGTCCACAGGGGTCTCCCATTTTTAACGAGCAGTACTTC; CDR3 protein: CASSPQGSPIFNEQYF
D gene: NA; clone size: NA; J gene: TRBJ2-5; V gene: TRBV12-5; CDR3 DNA: TGTGCTAGTGGTTTGAACTACCAAGAGACCCAGTACTTC; CDR3 protein: CASGLNYQETQYF
D gene: TRBD1; clone size: NA; J gene: TRBJ2-1; V gene: TRBV29-1; CDR3 DNA: TGCAGCGTTGAGGCTCAGGGGGCCTACAATGAGCAGTTCTTC; CDR3 protein: CSVEAQGAYNEQFF
D gene: NA; clone size: NA; J gene: TRBJ1-2; V gene: TRBV28; CDR3 DNA: TGTGCCAGCAGTCGGGGAGGCTATGGCTACACCTTC; CDR3 protein: CASSRGGYGYTF
D gene: TRBD1; clone size: NA; J gene: TRBJ2-3; V gene: TRBV4-3; CDR3 DNA: TGCGCCAGCAGCCAAGCCGGACAGGGTGGCACAGATACGCAGTATTTT; CDR3 protein: CASSQAGQGGTDTQYF
D gene: NA; clone size: NA; J gene: TRBJ2-1; V gene: TRBV28; CDR3 DNA: TGTGCCAGCAGCGCCTACAATGAGCAGTTCTTC; CDR3 protein: CASSAYNEQFF